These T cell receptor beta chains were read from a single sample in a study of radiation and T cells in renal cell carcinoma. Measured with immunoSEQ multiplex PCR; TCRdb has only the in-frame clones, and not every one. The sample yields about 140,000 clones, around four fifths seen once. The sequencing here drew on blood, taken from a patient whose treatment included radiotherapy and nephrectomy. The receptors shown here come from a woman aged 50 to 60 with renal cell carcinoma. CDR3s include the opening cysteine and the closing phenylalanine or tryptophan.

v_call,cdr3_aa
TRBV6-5,CASCRPTNTGELFF
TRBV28,CASSLVGDTEAFF
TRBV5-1,CASSLEGSQETQYF
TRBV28,CASSSRGGSGANVLTF
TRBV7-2,CASSLTVLRGQHQPQHF
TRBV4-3,CASSQGGDYYTEAFF
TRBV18,CASSPSQGIRNTEAFF
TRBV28,CASGAGTDTQYF
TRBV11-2,CASSLSTGGYTF
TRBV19,CASSIGAGVTGELFF
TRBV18,CASSSLANEQFF
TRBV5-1,CASTQREGNTGELFF
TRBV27,CASSPQPGQGSGANVLTF
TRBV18,CASSPSRVGNNEQFF
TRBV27,CASSLDRTTEAFF
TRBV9,CASSVDSSGGPQHF
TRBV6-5,CASSLLDSPEAFF
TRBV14,CASSQDHSLSPLHF
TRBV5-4,CASSSEGGFQETQYF
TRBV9,CASSVGVLPNTEAFF
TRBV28,CASRKTGVEQYF
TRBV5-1,CASSLGSGGQVLEAFF
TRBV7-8,CASSLEDSPLHF
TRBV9,CASSVQTSGRALGTDTQYF
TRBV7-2,CASSLGGLRRTNEQFF
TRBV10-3,CAIKVSQLNTEAFF
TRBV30,CAGTGGGRYIQYF
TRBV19,CASSPRSNTEAFF
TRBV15,CATSGDRGTYEQYF
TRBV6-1,CASSYRGGNQPQHF
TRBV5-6,CASTQLGGANIQYF
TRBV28,CASSPQGYGYTF
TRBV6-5,CASSEGQGASQPQHF
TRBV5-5,CASSLDLFSNQPQHF
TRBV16,CASSQSSAGELFF
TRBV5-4,CASSLKEGEAFF
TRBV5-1,CASSWQGHEDGYTF
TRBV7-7,CASRARGQPQHF
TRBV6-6,CASSLLTTGRTKKLFF
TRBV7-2,CASSLWAPTSGANVLTF
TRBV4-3,CASSHVTSGISYEQYF
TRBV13,CASSLETGPDTQYF
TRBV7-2,CASSLAVGIGAEQFF
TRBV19,CASSRLAGRYTGELFF
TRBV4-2,CASSQEQTWASGTIPYEQYF
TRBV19,CASSIGQNEQYF
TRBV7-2,CASSLEVWVEELFF
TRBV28,CASSFVATGELFF
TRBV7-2,CASSARGGLNTEAFF
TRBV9,CASSVAVNTEAFF
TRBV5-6,CASSFSGTRGKGYTF
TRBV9,CASSPDPGQGVMRGYTF
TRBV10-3,CAISTRADNQPQHF